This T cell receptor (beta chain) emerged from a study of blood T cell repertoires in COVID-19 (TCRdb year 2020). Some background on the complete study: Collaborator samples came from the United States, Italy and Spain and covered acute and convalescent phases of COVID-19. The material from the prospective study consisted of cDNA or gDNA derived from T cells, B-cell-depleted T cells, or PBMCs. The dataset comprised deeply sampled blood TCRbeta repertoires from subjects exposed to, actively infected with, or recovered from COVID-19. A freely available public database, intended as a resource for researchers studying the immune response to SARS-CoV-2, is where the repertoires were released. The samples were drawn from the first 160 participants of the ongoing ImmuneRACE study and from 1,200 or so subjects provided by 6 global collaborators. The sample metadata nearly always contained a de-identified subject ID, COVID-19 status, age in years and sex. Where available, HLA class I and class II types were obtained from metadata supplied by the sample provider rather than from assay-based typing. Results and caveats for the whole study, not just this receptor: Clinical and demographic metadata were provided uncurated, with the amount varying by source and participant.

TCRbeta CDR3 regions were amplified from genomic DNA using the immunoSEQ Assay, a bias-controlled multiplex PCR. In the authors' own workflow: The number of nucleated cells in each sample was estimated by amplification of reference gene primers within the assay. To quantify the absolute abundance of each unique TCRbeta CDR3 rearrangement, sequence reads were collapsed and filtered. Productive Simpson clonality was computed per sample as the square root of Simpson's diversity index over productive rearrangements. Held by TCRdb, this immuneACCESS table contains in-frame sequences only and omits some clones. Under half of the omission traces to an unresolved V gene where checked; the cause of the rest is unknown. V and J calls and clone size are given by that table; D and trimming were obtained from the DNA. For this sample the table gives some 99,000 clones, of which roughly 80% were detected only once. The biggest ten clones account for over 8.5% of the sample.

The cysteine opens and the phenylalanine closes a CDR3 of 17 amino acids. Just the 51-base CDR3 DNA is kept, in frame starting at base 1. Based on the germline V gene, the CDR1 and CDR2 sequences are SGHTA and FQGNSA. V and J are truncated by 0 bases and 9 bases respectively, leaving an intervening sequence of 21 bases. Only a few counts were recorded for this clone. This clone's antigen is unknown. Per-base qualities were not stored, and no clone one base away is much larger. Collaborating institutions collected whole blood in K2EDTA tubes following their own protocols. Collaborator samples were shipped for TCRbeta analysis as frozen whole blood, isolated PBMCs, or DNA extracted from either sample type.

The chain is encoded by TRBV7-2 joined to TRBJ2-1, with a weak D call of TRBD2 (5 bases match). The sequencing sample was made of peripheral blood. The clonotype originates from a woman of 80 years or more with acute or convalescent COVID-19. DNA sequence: TGTGCCAGCAGCTTAGCGGGCCCGGCTAGCCGAGGATTTGAGCAGTTCTTC. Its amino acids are CASSLAGPASRGFEQFF.